Sequencing of this T cell receptor beta chain was carried out in a study of T cell responses to AZD1222 COVID-19 vaccine. Study-wide results and limits: A reported finding is that nearly half of spike-specific TCRs target unmutated variant regions. Possibly, clonal diversity was underestimated; donors were largely white British and included more females. Spike-spanning, vaccine-associated CD4 TCRs were dominant at 160-218 and 743-854.

Regarding this clone: Its antigen is still unknown.

Repertoires were generated with immunoSEQ multiplex PCR, while TCRdb's copy carries only in-frame clones and drops some. In the table there are 140,000 to 150,000 clones, more than 85% of which are singletons. CDR1 is MDHEN, CDR2 SYDVKM, per germline. The CDR3 is made up of 14 amino acids. V was cut by 2 bases and J by 3 bases, with 11 bases left in between. The V and J genes are TRBV28 and TRBJ2-7; D unresolved. This clonotype was sampled from an adult who received the AZD1222 COVID-19 vaccine. The input for sequencing was peripheral blood, taken 28 days after the second AZD1222 dose. The CDR3 DNA reads as TGTGCCAGCAGTTTAAGAGGACGCCGCTACGAGCAGTACTTC. This sequence encodes CASSLRGRRYEQYF.